This TCR beta chain is from a study of T-cell reconstitution after alpha-beta-depleted transplantation in children. General observations from the study: Several hundred expanded graft clones reportedly gave rise to the alpha-beta T cells present about two months after transplant. Surviving recipient T cells and thymic progenitors accounted for the high day-60 TCRbeta diversity observed in some patients. T-cell numbers and diversity, one year after transplant, stemmed largely from T cells that were newly produced.

Concerning this clonotype itself: The antigen remains undetermined.

Trimming shortened V by 6 bases and J by 6 bases, and 18 bases separated the two germline ends. This CDR3 has 15 amino acids. Germline assignment: CDR1 SEHNR and CDR2 FQNEAQ (reference sequence). TCRbeta library construction was performed incorporating unique molecular identifiers. MiXCR, run by TCRdb on the PCR reads, gives a single entry per CDR3 protein. The sample has almost 500,000 distinct CDR3 sequences; roughly a tenth are singletons. The rearrangement joins TRBV7-9 to TRBJ2-1, with D possibly matching TRBD2 (5 bases). This receptor was taken from a child younger than 10 with inherited bone marrow failure, due to receive a stem cell transplant. The sample consisted of PBMCs, taken before TCRalphabeta/CD19-depleted stem cell transplant. CDR3 bases: TGTGCCAGCAGTCCGGGTTTTAGAGGAGGCAATGAGCAGTTCTTC. This gives the protein CASSPGFRGGNEQFF.